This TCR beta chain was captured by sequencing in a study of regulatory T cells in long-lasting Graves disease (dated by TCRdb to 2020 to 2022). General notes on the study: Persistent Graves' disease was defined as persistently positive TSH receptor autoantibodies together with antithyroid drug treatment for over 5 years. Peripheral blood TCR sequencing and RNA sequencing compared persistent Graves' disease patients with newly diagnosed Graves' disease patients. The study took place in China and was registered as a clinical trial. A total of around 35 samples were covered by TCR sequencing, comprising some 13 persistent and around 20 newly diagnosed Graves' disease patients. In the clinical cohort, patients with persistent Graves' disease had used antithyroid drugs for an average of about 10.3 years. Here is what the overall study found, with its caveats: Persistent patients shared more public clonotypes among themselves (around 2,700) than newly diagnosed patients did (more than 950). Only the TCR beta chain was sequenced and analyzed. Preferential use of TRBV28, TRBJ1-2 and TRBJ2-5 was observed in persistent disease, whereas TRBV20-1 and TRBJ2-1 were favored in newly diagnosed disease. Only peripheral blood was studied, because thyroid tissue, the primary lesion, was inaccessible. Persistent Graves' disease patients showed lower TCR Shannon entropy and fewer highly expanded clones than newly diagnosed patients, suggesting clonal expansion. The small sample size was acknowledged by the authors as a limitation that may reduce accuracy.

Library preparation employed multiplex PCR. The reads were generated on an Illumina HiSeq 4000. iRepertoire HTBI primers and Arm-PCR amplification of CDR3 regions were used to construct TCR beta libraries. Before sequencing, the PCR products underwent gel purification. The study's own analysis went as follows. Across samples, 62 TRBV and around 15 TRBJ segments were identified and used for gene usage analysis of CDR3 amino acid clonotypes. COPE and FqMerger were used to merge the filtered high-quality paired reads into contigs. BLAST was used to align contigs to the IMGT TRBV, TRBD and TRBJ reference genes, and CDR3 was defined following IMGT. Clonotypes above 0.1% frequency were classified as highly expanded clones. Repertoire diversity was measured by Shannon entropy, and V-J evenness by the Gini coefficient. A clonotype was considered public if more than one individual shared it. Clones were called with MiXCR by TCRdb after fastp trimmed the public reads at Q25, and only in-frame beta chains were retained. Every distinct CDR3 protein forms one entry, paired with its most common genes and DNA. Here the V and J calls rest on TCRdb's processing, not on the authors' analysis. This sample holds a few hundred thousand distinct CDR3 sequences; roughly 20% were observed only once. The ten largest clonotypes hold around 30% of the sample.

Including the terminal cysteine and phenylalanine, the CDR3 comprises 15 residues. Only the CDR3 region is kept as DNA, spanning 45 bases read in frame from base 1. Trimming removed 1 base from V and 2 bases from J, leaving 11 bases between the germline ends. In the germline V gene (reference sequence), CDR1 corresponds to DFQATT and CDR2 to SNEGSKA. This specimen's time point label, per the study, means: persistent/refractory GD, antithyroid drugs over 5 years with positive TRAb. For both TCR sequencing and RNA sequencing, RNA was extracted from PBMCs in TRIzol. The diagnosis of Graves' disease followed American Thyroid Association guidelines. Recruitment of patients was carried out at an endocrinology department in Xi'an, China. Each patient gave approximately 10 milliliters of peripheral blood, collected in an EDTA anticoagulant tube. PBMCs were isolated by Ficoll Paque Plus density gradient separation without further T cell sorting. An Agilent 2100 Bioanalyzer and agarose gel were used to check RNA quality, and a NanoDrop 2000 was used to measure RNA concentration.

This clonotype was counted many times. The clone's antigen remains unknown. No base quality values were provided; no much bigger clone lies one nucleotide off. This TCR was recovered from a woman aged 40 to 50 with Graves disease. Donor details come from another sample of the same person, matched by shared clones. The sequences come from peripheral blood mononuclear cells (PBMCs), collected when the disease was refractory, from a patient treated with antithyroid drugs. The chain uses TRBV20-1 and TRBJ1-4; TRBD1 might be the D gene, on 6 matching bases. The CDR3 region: CSARASTGTNEKLFF. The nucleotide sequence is TGCAGTGCTAGAGCCTCTACAGGGACTAATGAAAAACTGTTTTTT.